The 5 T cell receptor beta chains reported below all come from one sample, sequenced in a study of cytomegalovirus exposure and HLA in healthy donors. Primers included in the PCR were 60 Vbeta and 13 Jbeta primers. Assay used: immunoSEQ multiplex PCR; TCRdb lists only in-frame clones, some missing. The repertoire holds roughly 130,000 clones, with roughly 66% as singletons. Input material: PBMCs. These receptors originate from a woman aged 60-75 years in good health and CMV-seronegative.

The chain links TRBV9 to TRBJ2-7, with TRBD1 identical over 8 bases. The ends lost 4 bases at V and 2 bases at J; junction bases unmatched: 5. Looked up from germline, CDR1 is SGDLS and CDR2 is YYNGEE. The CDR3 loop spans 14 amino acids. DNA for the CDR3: TGTGCCAGCAGCAGGACGGACAGGGCCTACGAGCAGTACTTC. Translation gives CASSRTDRAYEQYF.

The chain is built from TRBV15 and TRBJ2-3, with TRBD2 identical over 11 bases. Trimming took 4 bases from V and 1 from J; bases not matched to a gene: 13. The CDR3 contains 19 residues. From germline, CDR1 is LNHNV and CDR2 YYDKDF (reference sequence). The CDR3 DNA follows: TGTGCCACCAGCACTACCACGGGACTAGCGGCAAAAGGCACAGATACGCAGTATTTT. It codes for CATSTTTGLAAKGTDTQYF.

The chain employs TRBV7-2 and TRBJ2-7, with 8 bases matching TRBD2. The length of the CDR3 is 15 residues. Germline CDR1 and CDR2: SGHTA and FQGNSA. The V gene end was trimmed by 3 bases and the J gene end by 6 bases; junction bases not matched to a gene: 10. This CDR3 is CASSLSGGGQGEQYF. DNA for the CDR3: TGTGCCAGCAGCTTGTCCGGCGGGGGGCAGGGCGAGCAGTACTTC.

This CDR3 is CATGGAVGTGELFF. In DNA form, the CDR3 reads TGTGCCACCGGCGGGGCGGTCGGCACCGGGGAGCTGTTTTTT. This sequence joins TRBV10-3 and TRBJ2-2; maybe TRBD2 (6 bases). The CDR3 is 14 residues long. The V gene's germline CDR1 is ENHRY and CDR2 SYGVKD. The V gene lost 10 bases and the J gene lost 4 bases, with 16 bases spanning the gap.

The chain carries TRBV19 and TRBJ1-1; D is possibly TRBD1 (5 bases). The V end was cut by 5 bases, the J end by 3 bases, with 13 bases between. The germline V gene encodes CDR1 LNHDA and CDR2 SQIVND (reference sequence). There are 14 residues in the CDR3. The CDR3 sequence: CASSFSPGDTEAFF. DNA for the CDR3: TGTGCCAGTAGTTTCTCCCCGGGGGACACTGAAGCTTTCTTT.